Shown below are 27 T cell receptor beta chains from a single sample sequenced in a study of OX40 agonist ivuxolimab in advanced cancers. Generated by immunoSEQ multiplex PCR, the TCRdb table keeps only in-frame clones and is missing some. The sample lists around 40,000 clones; around nine tenths were seen once. Material: CD4+ or CD8+ T cells sorted from blood, obtained in a trial of the OX40 agonist ivuxolimab. These receptors all stem from an adult with an advanced solid tumor such as melanoma, head and neck, liver or kidney cancer.

J is TRBJ2-5 and V is TRBV2; D might be TRBD2 (5 bases). The CDR3 runs 15 residues. Trimming shortened V by 8 bases and J by 5 bases, and 21 bases separated the two germline ends. Germline CDR1 is SNHLY and CDR2 is FYNNEI. CDR3 in amino acids: CASSNTGYSSETQYF. In DNA form, the CDR3 reads TGTGCCAGCTCCAACACGGGATACTCGTCCGAGACCCAGTACTTC.

V is TRBV21-1 and J is TRBJ1-2. TRBV21-1 is listed as a pseudogene. The CDR3 loop spans 15 amino acids. CDR3: CASSEGPSILNGYTF. The CDR3 DNA sequence: TGTGCCAGCAGCGAGGGACCGTCCATTTTAAATGGCTACACCTTC.

The chain has TRBV21-1 and TRBJ2-5; the table names TRBD1, a call not compared with the DNA. TRBV21-1 is shown as a pseudogene. The CDR3 is 16 amino acids. The CDR3 reads CASSSWRGRYQETQYF. As DNA, the CDR3 is TGTGCCAGCAGCAGTTGGCGTGGCAGGTACCAAGAGACCCAGTACTTC.

This clone was recorded once. This chain uses TRBV7-3 with TRBJ1-1; the D gene is possibly TRBD1 (5 bases). This CDR3 is 15 amino acids long. V was trimmed by 2 bases and J by 9 bases, leaving 19 bases between them. Germline CDR1 reads SGHTA; CDR2 reads FQGTGA. CDR3 sequence: CASSLLRGSSPQAFF. The DNA for the CDR3 is TGTGCCAGCAGCTTATTGAGGGGATCGAGTCCCCAAGCTTTCTTT.

The CDR3 protein is CASSFERDFTDTQYF. CDR3 DNA: TGCGCCAGCAGCTTCGAGCGGGACTTCACAGATACGCAGTATTTT. The V gene is TRBV5-1, the J gene TRBJ2-3; TRBD2 matches 7 bases. The CDR3 runs to 15 residues. Germline CDR1 and CDR2: SGHRS and YFSETQ. V gave up 2 bases and J gave up 2 bases; unmatched junction bases: 5.

The chain links TRBV4-3 to TRBJ2-1; D is uncertain. The CDR3 is 15 amino acids. Looked up from germline, CDR1 is LGHNA and CDR2 is YSLEER. Trimming shortened V by 4 bases and J by 3 bases, and 13 bases separated the two germline ends. The CDR3 loop is CASSLAEGSYNEQFF. Written as DNA, the CDR3 is TGCGCCAGCAGCCTAGCCGAAGGAAGCTACAATGAGCAGTTCTTC.

The chain uses TRBV27 and TRBJ1-2, with 11 bases lining up with TRBD1. This CDR3 comprises 14 residues. J was trimmed by 5 bases and V by 6 bases; bases with no gene match: 5. The V gene's germline CDR1 is MNHEY and CDR2 SMNVEV (reference sequence). This chain's CDR3 is CASSGQGARYGYTF. For the CDR3, the DNA is TGTGCCAGCAGCGGACAGGGGGCTAGGTATGGCTACACCTTC.

The chain has TRBV10-1 and TRBJ2-6; D not resolved. V was clipped by 2 bases and J by 5 bases, with 19 bases between them. The germline gives CDR1 WNHNN, CDR2 SYGVQD (reference sequence). The CDR3 length is 18 residues. The DNA of the CDR3 is TGCGCCAGCAGTGAGGCTACAAGAGCACAAAGTCGGGCCAACGTCCTGACTTTC. Its translation: CASSEATRAQSRANVLTF.

The chain carries TRBV28 and TRBJ2-5; weak D call: TRBD2 (5 bases). This CDR3 contains 16 residues. CDR1 MDHEN and CDR2 SYDVKM come from the germline V gene. Trimming pared 4 bases from V and 5 bases from J, leaving 20 bases between. CDR3 region: CASSYRTGRAGETQYF. The DNA for the CDR3 is TGTGCCAGCAGTTATAGGACTGGGCGGGCCGGCGAGACCCAGTACTTC.

CDR3 sequence reads: CASSVFPDTGELFF. CDR3 bases: TGTGCCAGCAGCGTCTTCCCTGACACCGGGGAGCTGTTTTTT. The chain recombines TRBV9 with TRBJ2-2; D remains ambiguous. The V gene lost 2 bases and the J gene lost 3 bases, with 8 bases spanning the gap. The CDR3 consists of 14 residues. Looked up from germline, CDR1 is SGDLS and CDR2 is YYNGEE.

The chain carries TRBV27 and TRBJ1-5; possibly TRBD1 for D (5 bases). V shed 4 bases and J shed 7 bases, with 11 bases lying between them. Germline V lookup: CDR1 MNHEY, CDR2 SMNVEV (reference sequence). This CDR3 region has 13 residues. Here the CDR3 reads CASSSGGWQPQHF. The CDR3 nucleotides read TGTGCCAGCAGTTCGGGGGGTTGGCAGCCCCAGCATTTT.

The rearrangement links TRBV7-6 to TRBJ1-6; weak D call: TRBD1 (5 bases). Germline loops: CDR1 SGHVS, CDR2 FNYEAQ. V lost 5 bases to trimming and J lost 0 bases, with 14 bases between them. The CDR3 loop spans 17 amino acids. The CDR3 coding sequence is TGTGCCAGCAGCGAAGATGGGGGGGTCTCCTATAATTCACCCCTCCACTTT. Its translation: CASSEDGGVSYNSPLHF. Drawing the rest from reference TRBV7-6 and TRBJ1-6, the complete variable domain is GAGVSQSPRYKVTKRGQDVALRCDPISGHVSLYWYRQALGQGPEFLTYFNYEAQQDKSGLPNDRFSAERPEGSISTLTIQRTEQRDSAMYRCASSEDGGVSYNSPLHFGNGTRLTVT.

The J gene is TRBJ2-5, the V gene TRBV7-9; a possible D gene is TRBD2 (7 bases). V was pared by 2 bases and J by 2 bases, with 12 bases between. The CDR3 totals 15 residues. Germline assignment: CDR1 SEHNR and CDR2 FQNEAQ (reference sequence). CDR3 in amino acids: CASSLRRGLQETQYF. The DNA for the CDR3 is TGTGCCAGCAGCTTAAGGCGGGGGCTTCAAGAGACCCAGTACTTC.

The CDR3 loop reads CASSLEGTGANVLTF. Written as DNA, the CDR3 is TGTGCCAGCAGCTTGGAGGGAACTGGGGCCAACGTCCTGACTTTC. The chain carries TRBV5-6 and TRBJ2-6; D gene ambiguous. Deletions cut 0 bases from V and 2 bases from J, with 6 bases between. There are 15 residues in the CDR3. From germline, CDR1 is SGHDT and CDR2 YYEEEE. Drawing the rest from reference TRBV5-6 and TRBJ2-6, the complete variable domain is DAGVTQSPTHLIKTRGQQVTLRCSPKSGHDTVSWYQQALGQGPQFIFQYYEEEERQRGNFPDRFSGHQFPNYSSELNVNALLLGDSALYLCASSLEGTGANVLTFGAGSRLTVL.

The V call is TRBV9, the J call TRBJ2-1; 11 bases agree with TRBD1. The junction had 12 bases not matched to a gene; V was cut back by 0 bases and J by 7 bases. This CDR3 contains 18 residues. Germline V CDR1 and CDR2: SGDLS, YYNGEE. The CDR3 DNA sequence: TGTGCCAGCAGCGTAGACCCCGCCCGGGACAGGGGGTGGAATGAGCAGTTCTTC. Protein product: CASSVDPARDRGWNEQFF. The variable domain in full, completed from reference TRBV9 and TRBJ2-1, reads DSGVTQTPKHLITATGQRVTLRCSPRSGDLSVYWYQQSLDQGLQFLIQYYNGEERAKGNILERFSAQQFPDLHSELNLSSLELGDSALYFCASSVDPARDRGWNEQFFGPGTRLTVL.

This chain links TRBV19 with TRBJ1-1, with D perhaps TRBD1 (5 bases). The CDR3 totals 14 residues. The germline gives CDR1 LNHDA, CDR2 SQIVND (reference sequence). Trimming removed 1 base at V and 4 bases at J, with 10 bases between. The CDR3 is CASSIGGDGTEAFF. CDR3 nucleotide sequence: TGTGCCAGTAGTATAGGGGGCGACGGCACTGAAGCTTTCTTT. The variable domain in full, with the rest retrieved from reference TRBV19 and TRBJ1-1, is DGGITQSPKYLFRKEGQNVTLSCEQNLNHDAMYWYRQDPGQGLRLIYYSQIVNDFQKGDIAEGYSVSREKKESFPLTVTSAQKNPTAFYLCASSIGGDGTEAFFGQGTRLTVV.

The V and J genes are TRBV6-1 and TRBJ2-1; D not resolved. CDR3 length: 12 residues. V lost 7 bases to trimming and J lost 6 bases, with 10 bases between them. Per the germline V gene, CDR1 is MNHNS and CDR2 is SASEGT. CDR3 region: CASIGSGNEQFF. The CDR3 DNA reads TGTGCCAGCATAGGGTCCGGCAATGAGCAGTTCTTC.

The chain employs TRBV4-3 and TRBJ2-5, with TRBD1 identical over 7 bases. Germline V gene sequence: CDR1 LGHNA, CDR2 YSLEER. The CDR3 loop spans 14 amino acids. V was clipped by 3 bases and J by 3 bases; unmatched bases: 4. In nucleotides, the CDR3 is TGCGCCAGCAGCCAGGACAGGTTGGAAGAGACCCAGTACTTC. Protein: CASSQDRLEETQYF.

V and J are TRBV6-6 and TRBJ2-7; D is unresolved. CDR3 size: 13 residues. V was trimmed by 6 bases and J by 6 bases, leaving 15 bases between them. CDR1 and CDR2 from the germline V gene are MNHNY and SVGAGI (reference sequence). CDR3 amino acids: CASSPAGSGEQYF. The DNA of the CDR3 is TGTGCCAGCAGCCCAGCCGGGTCCGGCGAGCAGTACTTC.

The chain employs TRBV5-7 and TRBJ2-7; 7 positions agree with TRBD2. TRBV5-7 falls under the ORF class, with uncertain function. The CDR3 is 12 amino acids. Losses at the gene ends were 4 bases for V and 7 bases for J; bases not matched to a gene: 5. CDR3 protein: CASSGGVREQYF. CDR3 DNA sequence: TGTGCCAGCAGCGGGGGGGTAAGGGAGCAGTACTTC.

This clone has only one observation. V is TRBV7-6 and J is TRBJ2-1, with D tentatively TRBD2 (6 bases). The CDR3 consists of 13 residues. Per the germline V gene, CDR1 is SGHVS and CDR2 is FNYEAQ. Deletions cut 4 bases from V and 9 bases from J, with 13 bases between. The CDR3 coding sequence is TGTGCCAGCAGCTACCGGGAGCGCGGTGAGCAGTTCTTC. Translating it yields CASSYRERGEQFF.

For this clone: The identical CDR3 is also encoded by other nucleotide sequences in the sample. J is TRBJ1-1 and V is TRBV4-1, with D possibly matching TRBD1 (5 bases). The germline CDR1 and CDR2 sequences are MGHRA and YSYEKL. The V end lost 1 base, the J end lost 7 bases, and 7 bases lay between the germline ends. This CDR3 has 12 residues. Written as DNA, the CDR3 is TGCGCCAGCAGCCAAGGCAGGGATGAAGCTTTCTTT. Translated, it gives CASSQGRDEAFF.

V and J are TRBV9 and TRBJ2-7, with D perhaps matching TRBD1 or TRBD2 (5 bases each). Per germline, CDR1 SGDLS and CDR2 YYNGEE. The V end was cut by 0 bases, the J end by 3 bases, with 13 bases between. The CDR3 loop spans 15 amino acids. This chain's CDR3 is CASSVGGERGYEQYF. The CDR3 nucleotides are TGTGCCAGCAGCGTAGGAGGGGAAAGGGGCTACGAGCAGTACTTC.

The J gene is TRBJ1-5, the V gene TRBV7-6; D uncertain. Per germline, CDR1 SGHVS and CDR2 FNYEAQ. The CDR3 covers 14 residues. The V end was cut by 5 bases, the J end by 2 bases, with 10 bases between. The DNA of the CDR3 is TGTGCCAGCAGCCCCGATAGGCGCAATCAGCCCCAGCATTTT. It specifies CASSPDRRNQPQHF.

The CDR3 bases are TGTGCCAGCAGCCTTCATGAGCCCCAGCATTTT. Amino acids: CASSLHEPQHF. This chain connects TRBV11-2 to TRBJ1-5; D unresolved. The V end was cut by 5 bases, the J end by 8 bases, with 7 bases between. CDR3 length: 11 residues. Germline CDR1 reads SGHAT; CDR2 reads FQNNGV.

This clone appeared once. V usage is TRBV30 and J usage is TRBJ1-6, with D unresolved. The CDR3 runs to 15 residues. Trimming stripped 3 bases from V and 7 bases from J, with 16 bases between. Germline CDR1 reads GTSNPN; CDR2 reads SVGIG (reference sequence). CDR3 residues: CAWRMLRLENSPLHF. In nucleotides, the CDR3 is TGTGCCTGGAGGATGCTAAGGTTAGAGAATTCACCCCTCCACTTT.

The table lists this clone with a few counts. Other DNA sequences from this sample encode an identical CDR3 as well. The rearrangement uses TRBV9 and TRBJ2-3, with TRBD2 matching 11 bases. V shed 3 bases, J shed 2 bases, and the junction held 5 bases outside the gene matches. The CDR3 extends over 16 amino acids. Germline V gives CDR1 SGDLS, CDR2 YYNGEE. CDR3 sequence (DNA): TGTGCCAGCAGCGGAGGGACTAGCGGACTCACAGATACGCAGTATTTT. Translating gives CASSGGTSGLTDTQYF. Combining the CDR3 with reference TRBV9 and TRBJ2-3 gives the whole variable domain DSGVTQTPKHLITATGQRVTLRCSPRSGDLSVYWYQQSLDQGLQFLIQYYNGEERAKGNILERFSAQQFPDLHSELNLSSLELGDSALYFCASSGGTSGLTDTQYFGPGTRLTVL.